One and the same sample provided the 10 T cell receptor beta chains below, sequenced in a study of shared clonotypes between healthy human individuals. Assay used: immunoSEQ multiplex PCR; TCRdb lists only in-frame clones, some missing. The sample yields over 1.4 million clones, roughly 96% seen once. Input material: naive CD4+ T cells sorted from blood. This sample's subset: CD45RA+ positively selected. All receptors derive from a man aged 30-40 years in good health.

The CDR3 sequence is CASSAPGHPSSGANVLTF. CDR3 nucleotides: TGTGCCAGCAGCGCCCCGGGACACCCTTCGTCTGGGGCCAACGTCCTGACTTTC. The chain carries TRBV9 and TRBJ2-6; possibly TRBD1 for D (6 bases). CDR1 is SGDLS, CDR2 YYNGEE, per germline. The CDR3 spans 18 residues. The V gene lost 3 bases and the J gene lost 1 base, with 17 bases spanning the gap.

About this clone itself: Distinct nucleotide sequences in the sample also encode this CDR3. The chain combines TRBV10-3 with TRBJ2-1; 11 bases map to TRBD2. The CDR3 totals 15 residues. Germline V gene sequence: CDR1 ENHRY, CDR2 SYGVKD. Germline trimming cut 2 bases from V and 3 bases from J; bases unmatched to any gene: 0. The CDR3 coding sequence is TGTGCCATCAGTGAGGGGACTAGCGGCTACAATGAGCAGTTCTTC. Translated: CAISEGTSGYNEQFF.

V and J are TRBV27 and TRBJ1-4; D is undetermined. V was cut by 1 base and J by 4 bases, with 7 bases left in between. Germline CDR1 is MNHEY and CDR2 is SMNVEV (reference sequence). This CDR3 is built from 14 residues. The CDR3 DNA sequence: TGTGCCAGCAGTTTATACGGGATTAATGAAAAACTGTTTTTT. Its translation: CASSLYGINEKLFF.

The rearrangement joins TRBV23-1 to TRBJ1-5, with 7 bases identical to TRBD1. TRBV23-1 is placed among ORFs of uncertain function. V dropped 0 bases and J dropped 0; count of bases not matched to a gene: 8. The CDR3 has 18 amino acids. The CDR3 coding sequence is TGCGCCAGCAGTCAATCTGGGGACAGAACATATAGCAATCAGCCCCAGCATTTT. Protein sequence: CASSQSGDRTYSNQPQHF.

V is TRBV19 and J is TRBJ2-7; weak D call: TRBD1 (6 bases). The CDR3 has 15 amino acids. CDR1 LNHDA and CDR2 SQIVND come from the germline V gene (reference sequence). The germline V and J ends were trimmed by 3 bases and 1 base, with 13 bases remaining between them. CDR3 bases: TGTGCCAGTAGTATTCAGGGGAGCCAATCCTACGAGCAGTACTTC. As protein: CASSIQGSQSYEQYF.

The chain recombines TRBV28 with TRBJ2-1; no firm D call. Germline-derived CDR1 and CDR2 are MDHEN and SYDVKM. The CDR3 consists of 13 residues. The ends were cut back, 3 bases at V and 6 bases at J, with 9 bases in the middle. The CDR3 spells CASSFGLSNEQFF. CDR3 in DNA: TGTGCCAGCAGTTTCGGGCTTTCCAATGAGCAGTTCTTC.

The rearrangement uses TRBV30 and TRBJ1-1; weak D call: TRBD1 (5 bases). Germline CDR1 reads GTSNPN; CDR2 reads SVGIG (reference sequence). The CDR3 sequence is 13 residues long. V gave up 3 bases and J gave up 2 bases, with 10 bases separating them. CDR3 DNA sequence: TGTGCCTGGAGGAGAGGGGTCAACACTGAAGCTTTCTTT. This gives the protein CAWRRGVNTEAFF.

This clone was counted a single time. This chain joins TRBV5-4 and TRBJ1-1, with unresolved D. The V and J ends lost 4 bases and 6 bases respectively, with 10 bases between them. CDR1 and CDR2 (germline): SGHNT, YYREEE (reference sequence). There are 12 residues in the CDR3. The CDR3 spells CASSGVRAEAFF. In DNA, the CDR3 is TGTGCCAGCAGCGGGGTTCGGGCTGAAGCTTTCTTT.

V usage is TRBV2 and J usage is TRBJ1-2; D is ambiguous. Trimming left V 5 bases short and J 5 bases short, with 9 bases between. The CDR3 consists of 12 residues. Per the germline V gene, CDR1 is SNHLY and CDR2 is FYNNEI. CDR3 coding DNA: TGTGCCAGCAGTCTGGAGCAGTATGGCTACACCTTC. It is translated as CASSLEQYGYTF.

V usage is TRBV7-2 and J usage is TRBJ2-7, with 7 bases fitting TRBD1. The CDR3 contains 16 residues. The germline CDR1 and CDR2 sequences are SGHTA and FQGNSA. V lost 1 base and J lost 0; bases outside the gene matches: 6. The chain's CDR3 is CASSLGWTGLSYEQYF. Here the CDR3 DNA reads TGTGCCAGCAGCTTAGGATGGACAGGACTCTCCTACGAGCAGTACTTC.